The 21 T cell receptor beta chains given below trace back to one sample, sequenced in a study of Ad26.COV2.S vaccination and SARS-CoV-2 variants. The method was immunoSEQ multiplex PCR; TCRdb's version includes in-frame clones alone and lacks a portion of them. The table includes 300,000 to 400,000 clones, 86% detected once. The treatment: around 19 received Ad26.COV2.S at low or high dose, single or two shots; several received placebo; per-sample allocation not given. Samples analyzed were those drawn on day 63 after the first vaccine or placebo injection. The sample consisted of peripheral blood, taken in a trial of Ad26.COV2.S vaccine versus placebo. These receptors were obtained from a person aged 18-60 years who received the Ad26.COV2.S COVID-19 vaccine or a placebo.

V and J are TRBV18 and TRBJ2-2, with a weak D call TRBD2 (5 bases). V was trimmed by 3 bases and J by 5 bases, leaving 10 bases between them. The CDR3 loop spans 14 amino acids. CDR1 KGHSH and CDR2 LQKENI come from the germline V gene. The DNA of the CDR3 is TGTGCCAGCTCACCGGGAGCAGCGACCGGGGAGCTGTTTTTT. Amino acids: CASSPGAATGELFF.

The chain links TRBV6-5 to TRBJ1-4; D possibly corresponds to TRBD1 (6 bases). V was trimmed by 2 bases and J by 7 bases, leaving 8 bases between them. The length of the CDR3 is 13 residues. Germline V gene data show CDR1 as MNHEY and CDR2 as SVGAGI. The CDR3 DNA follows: TGTGCCAGCAGTTACGACAGGCTTGAAAAACTGTTTTTT. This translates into CASSYDRLEKLFF.

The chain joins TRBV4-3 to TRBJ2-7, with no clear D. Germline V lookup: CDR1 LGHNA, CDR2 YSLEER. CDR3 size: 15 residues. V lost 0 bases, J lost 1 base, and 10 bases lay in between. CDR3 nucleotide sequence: TGCGCCAGCAGCCAAGATTATTCACCATCCTACGAGCAGTACTTC. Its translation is CASSQDYSPSYEQYF.

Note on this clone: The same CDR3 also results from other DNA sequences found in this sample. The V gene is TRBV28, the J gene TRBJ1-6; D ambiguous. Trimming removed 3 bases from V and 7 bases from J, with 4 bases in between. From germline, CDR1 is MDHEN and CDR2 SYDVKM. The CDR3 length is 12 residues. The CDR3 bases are TGTGCCAGCAGTTTCCCAAATTCACCCCTCCACTTT. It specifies CASSFPNSPLHF.

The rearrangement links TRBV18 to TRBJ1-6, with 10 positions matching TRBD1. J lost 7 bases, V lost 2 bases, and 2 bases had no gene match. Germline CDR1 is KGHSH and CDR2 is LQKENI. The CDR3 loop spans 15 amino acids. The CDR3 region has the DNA TGTGCCAGCTCACCAGCGGGACAGGGGAATTCACCCCTCCACTTT. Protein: CASSPAGQGNSPLHF.

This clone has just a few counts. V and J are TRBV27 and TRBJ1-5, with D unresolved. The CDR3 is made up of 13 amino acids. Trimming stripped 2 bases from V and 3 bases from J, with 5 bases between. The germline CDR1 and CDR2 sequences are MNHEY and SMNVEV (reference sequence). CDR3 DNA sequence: TGTGCCAGCAGTTTAGCCCTCAATCAGCCCCAGCATTTT. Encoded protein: CASSLALNQPQHF.

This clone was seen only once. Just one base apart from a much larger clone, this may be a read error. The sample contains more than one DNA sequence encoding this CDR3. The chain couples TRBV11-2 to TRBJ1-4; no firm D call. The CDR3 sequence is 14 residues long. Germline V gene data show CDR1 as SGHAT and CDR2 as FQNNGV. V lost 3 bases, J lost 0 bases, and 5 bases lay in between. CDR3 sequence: CASSLGATNEKLFF. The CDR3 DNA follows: TGTGCCAGCAGCTTGGGCGCAACTAATGAAAAACTGTTTTTT. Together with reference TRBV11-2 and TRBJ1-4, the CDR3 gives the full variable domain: EAGVAQSPRYKIIEKRQSVAFWCNPISGHATLYWYQQILGQGPKLLIQFQNNGVVDDSQLPKDRFSAERLKGVDSTLKIQPAKLEDSAVYLCASSLGATNEKLFFGSGTQLSVL.

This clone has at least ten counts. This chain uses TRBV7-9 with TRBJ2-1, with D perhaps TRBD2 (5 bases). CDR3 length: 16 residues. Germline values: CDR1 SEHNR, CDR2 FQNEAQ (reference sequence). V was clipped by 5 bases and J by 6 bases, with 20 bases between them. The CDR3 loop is CASSPRPALRVNEQFF. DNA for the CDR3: TGTGCCAGCAGCCCCCGACCTGCCCTGAGGGTCAATGAGCAGTTCTTC.

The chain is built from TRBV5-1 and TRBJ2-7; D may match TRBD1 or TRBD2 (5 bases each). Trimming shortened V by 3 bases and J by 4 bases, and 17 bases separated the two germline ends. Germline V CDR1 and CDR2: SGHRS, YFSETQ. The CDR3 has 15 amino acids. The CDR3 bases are TGCGCCAGCAGCTACCGTTGGGACGGTAGGTACGAGCAGTACTTC. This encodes CASSYRWDGRYEQYF.

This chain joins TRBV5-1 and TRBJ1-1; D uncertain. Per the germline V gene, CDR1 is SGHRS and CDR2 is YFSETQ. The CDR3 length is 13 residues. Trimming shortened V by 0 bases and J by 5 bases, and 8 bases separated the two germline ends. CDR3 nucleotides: TGCGCCAGCAGCTTGGTGAGTGGGACTGAAGCTTTCTTT. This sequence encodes CASSLVSGTEAFF.

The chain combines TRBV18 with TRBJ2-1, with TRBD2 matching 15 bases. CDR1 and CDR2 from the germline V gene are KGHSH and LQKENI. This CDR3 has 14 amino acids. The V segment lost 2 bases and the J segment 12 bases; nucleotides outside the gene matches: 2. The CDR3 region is CASSPGTSGGLQFF. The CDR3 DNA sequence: TGTGCCAGCTCACCAGGGACTAGCGGGGGGCTGCAGTTCTTC.

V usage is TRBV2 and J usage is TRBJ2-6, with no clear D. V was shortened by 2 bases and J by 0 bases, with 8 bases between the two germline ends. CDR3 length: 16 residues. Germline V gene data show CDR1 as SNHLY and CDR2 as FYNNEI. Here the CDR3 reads CASSELISSGANVLTF. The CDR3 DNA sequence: TGTGCCAGCAGTGAACTGATTAGCTCTGGGGCCAACGTCCTGACTTTC.

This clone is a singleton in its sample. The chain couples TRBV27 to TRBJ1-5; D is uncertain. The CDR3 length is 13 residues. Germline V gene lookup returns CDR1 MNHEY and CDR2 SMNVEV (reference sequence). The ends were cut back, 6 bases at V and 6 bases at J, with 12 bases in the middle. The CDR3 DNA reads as TGTGCCAGCAGCTTCAGGCATCCTCAGCCCCAGCATTTT. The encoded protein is CASSFRHPQPQHF.

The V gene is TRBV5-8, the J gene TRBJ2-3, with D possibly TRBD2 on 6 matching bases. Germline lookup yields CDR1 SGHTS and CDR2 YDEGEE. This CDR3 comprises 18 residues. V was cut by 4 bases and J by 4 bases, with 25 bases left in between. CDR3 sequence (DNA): TGTGCCAGCAGCACCAGGACCCTAGCGCTCCCGGGGGCAGATACGCAGTATTTT. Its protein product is CASSTRTLALPGADTQYF.

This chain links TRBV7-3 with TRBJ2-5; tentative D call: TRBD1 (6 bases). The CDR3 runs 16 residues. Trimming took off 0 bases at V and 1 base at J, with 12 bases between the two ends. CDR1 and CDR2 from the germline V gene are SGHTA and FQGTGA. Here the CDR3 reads CASSLTGQSTQETQYF. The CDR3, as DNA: TGTGCCAGCAGCTTAACCGGACAGAGCACCCAAGAGACCCAGTACTTC.

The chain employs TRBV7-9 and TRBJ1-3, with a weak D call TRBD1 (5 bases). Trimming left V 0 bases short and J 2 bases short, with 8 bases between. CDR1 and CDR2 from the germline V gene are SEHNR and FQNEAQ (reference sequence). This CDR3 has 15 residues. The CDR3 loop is CASSLATGPGNTIYF. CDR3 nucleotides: TGTGCCAGCAGCTTAGCGACGGGGCCTGGAAACACCATATATTTT.

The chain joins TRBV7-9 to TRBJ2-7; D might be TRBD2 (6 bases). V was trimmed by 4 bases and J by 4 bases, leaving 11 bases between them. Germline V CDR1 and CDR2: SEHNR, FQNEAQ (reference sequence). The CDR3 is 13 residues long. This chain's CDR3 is CASSSIAGYEQYF. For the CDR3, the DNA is TGTGCCAGCAGCTCTATCGCGGGATACGAGCAGTACTTC.

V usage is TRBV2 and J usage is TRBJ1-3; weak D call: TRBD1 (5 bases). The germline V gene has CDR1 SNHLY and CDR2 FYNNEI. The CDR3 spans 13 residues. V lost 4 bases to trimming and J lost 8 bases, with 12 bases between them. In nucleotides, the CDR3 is TGTGCCAGCAGTGCCGACAGATCGGACACCATATATTTT. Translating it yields CASSADRSDTIYF.

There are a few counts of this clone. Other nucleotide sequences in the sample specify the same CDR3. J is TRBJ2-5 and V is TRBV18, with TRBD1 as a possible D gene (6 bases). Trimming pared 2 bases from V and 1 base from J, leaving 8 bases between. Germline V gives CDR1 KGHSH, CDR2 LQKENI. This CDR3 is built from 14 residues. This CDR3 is CASSPGQIQETQYF. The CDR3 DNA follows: TGTGCCAGCTCACCAGGACAGATCCAAGAGACCCAGTACTTC.

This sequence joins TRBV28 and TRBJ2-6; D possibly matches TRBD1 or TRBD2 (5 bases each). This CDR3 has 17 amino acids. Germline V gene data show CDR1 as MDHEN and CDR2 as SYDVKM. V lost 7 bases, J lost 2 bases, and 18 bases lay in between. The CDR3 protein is CASIPLPRGPGANVLTF. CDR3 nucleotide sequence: TGTGCCAGCATCCCACTCCCAAGGGGACCTGGGGCCAACGTCCTGACTTTC.

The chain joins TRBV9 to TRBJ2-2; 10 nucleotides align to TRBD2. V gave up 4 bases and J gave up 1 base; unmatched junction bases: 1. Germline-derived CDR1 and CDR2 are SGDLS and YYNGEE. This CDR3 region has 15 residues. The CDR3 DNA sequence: TGTGCCAGCAGCACTAGCGGGGTGAACACCGGGGAGCTGTTTTTT. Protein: CASSTSGVNTGELFF. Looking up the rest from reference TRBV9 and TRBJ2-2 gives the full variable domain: DSGVTQTPKHLITATGQRVTLRCSPRSGDLSVYWYQQSLDQGLQFLIQYYNGEERAKGNILERFSAQQFPDLHSELNLSSLELGDSALYFCASSTSGVNTGELFFGEGSRLTVL.